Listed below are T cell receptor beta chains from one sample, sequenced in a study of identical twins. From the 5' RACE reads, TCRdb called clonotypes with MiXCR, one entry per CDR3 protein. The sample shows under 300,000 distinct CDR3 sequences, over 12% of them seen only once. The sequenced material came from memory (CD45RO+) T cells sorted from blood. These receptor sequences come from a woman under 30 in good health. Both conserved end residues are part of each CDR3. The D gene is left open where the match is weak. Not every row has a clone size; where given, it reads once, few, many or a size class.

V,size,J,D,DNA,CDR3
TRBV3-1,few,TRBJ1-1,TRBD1,TGTGCCAGCAGCCAAAGGGGGACAGAGACTGAAGCTTTCTTT,CASSQRGTETEAFF
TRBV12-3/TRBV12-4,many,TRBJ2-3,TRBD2,TGTGCCAGCAGCCCCCGGGGGGTTAGCACAGATACGCAGTATTTT,CASSPRGVSTDTQYF
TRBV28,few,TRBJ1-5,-,TGTGCCAGCAGAACTGACAGCTGGCAGCCCCAGCATTTT,CASRTDSWQPQHF
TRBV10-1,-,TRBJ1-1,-,TGCGCCAGCAGTGAGTCGGTAGAGCTAACACTCGGAGCTTTCTTT,CASSESVELTLGAFF
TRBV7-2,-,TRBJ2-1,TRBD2,TGTGCCAGCAGCCGTATGGGGACTAGCGGCTACAATGAGCAGTTCTTC,CASSRMGTSGYNEQFF
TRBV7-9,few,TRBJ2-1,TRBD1,TGTGCCAGCAGCCCCCCGACAGGGGGCACCTACAATGAGCAGTTCTTC,CASSPPTGGTYNEQFF
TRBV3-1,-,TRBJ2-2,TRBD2,TGTGCCAGCAGCCAAGACACTAGCGGGATCAGGGAGCTGTTTTTT,CASSQDTSGIRELFF
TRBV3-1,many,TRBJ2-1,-,TGTGCCAGCAGCCAACATCACTCGCCCCTAGGGCAGTTCTTC,CASSQHHSPLGQFF
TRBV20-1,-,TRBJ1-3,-,TGCAGTGCTAGGCCCCAAGCTGGAAACACCATATATTTT,CSARPQAGNTIYF
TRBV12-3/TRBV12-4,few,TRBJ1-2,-,TGTGCCAGCAGCTTCAGGGAGGGCTATGGCTACACCTTC,CASSFREGYGYTF
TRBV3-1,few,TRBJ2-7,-,TGTGCCAGCAGCCCCACGACGGATTATTACGAGCAGTACTTC,CASSPTTDYYEQYF
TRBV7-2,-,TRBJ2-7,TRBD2,TGTGCCAGCAGCTTTGGGGGGAGGGCCGCCGAGCAGTACTTC,CASSFGGRAAEQYF
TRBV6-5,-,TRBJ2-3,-,TGTGCCAGCAGTTACCGCGGACTAGGGGGGATTGGAGATACGCAGTATTTT,CASSYRGLGGIGDTQYF
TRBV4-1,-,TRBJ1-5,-,TGCGCCAGCAGCCTCCTTGGGGGACCGGTCAAGCCCCAGCATTTT,CASSLLGGPVKPQHF
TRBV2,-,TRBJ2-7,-,TGTGCCAGCACATGGGGACAAGCCTACGAGCAGTACTTC,CASTWGQAYEQYF
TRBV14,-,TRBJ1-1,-,TGTGCCAGCAGCCAAGATAGTGGGACGGCAAACACTGAAGCTTTCTTT,CASSQDSGTANTEAFF
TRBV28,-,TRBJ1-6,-,TGTGCCAGCAGTCCCCTCCAATATAATTCACCCCTCCACTTT,CASSPLQYNSPLHF
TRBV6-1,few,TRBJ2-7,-,TGTGCCAGCAGTGAGTTCTACGAGCAGTACTTC,CASSEFYEQYF
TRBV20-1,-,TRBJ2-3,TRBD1,TGCAGTGCTCCCGGGACAGGGGTTTTCACAGATACGCAGTATTTT,CSAPGTGVFTDTQYF
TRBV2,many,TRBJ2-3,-,TGTGCCAGCAGTGCTGGAAGAGGGGGTTACACGCAGTATTTT,CASSAGRGGYTQYF
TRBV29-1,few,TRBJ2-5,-,TGCAGCGTTGACGGGGGAGAAACGACAGGAGGGGGGGAGACCCAGTACTTC,CSVDGGETTGGGETQYF
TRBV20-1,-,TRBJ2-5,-,TGCAGTGCTATAGGGGGTGTAGAGACCCAGTACTTC,CSAIGGVETQYF